Included here is one T cell receptor beta chain sequence, with context. This entry is derived from a study of T cell changes during pregnancy in multiple sclerosis. Assay used: immunoSEQ multiplex PCR; TCRdb lists only in-frame clones, some missing. The table has some 38,000 clones, 90% seen once. The CDR3 is 15 residues long. The ends were cut back, 7 bases at V and 5 bases at J, with 21 bases in the middle. CDR1 is MNHEY and CDR2 is SVGAGI in the germline V gene. This receptor was obtained from a female donor with multiple sclerosis, enrolled in a pregnancy study. Sequenced here: CD4+ T cells from peripheral blood mononuclear cells, sampled in the second trimester of pregnancy. The rearrangement joins TRBV6-5 to TRBJ2-7; TRBD1 is a possible D gene (5 bases). CDR3 bases: TGTGCCAGCACCACCCTGGGGCTTACGAACCACGAGCAGTACTTC. It is translated as CASTTLGLTNHEQYF.